The clone carrying this T cell receptor beta chain occurred a few times. These data belong to a study of cytomegalovirus exposure and HLA in healthy donors. The PCR was carried out with 60 Vbeta primers and 13 Jbeta primers. Clones were sequenced by immunoSEQ multiplex PCR, and TCRdb holds only the in-frame ones, with some missing. The sample yields 120,000 or so clones, 55% to 75% seen once. Trimming took 4 bases from V and 7 from J, leaving 18 bases between them. Germline CDR1 and CDR2: SGHNT and YYREEE (reference sequence). This CDR3 comprises 15 residues. This rearrangement joins TRBV5-4 to TRBJ2-1; no firm D call. Sequencing used PBMCs. This receptor was identified in a man aged 30 to 39 in good health and CMV-seropositive. The CDR3 reads CASSPRISSYNEQFF. Written as DNA, the CDR3 is TGTGCCAGCAGCCCCCGAATTTCTAGTTATAATGAGCAGTTCTTC.